The next 17 T cell receptor beta chains were all read from a single sample in a study of T cell repertoires in cytomegalovirus infection. TCRdb independently ran MiXCR on the reads; one entry per CDR3 protein. The data contain roughly 640,000 distinct CDR3 sequences, 20% to 30% of them singletons. The sequencing sample was made of CD8+ T cells from PBMCs. The receptors shown here come from a human donor in good health (CMV status not recorded). Some clones in this sample may be carry-over from other donors' samples.

The table lists this clonotype with many counts. The chain recombines TRBV7-6 with TRBJ2-1; TRBD2 aligns across 9 bases. The germline V gene encodes CDR1 SGHVS and CDR2 FNYEAQ. CDR3 length equals 16 residues. The trim removed 5 bases at V and 9 bases at J, leaving 14 bases unmatched. The CDR3 region has the DNA TGTGCCAGCAGCCGTTGGGGGACTAGCCCCCGGAGTGAGCAGTTCTTC. Its protein is CASSRWGTSPRSEQFF.

This rearrangement joins TRBV19 to TRBJ1-1, with D perhaps matching TRBD1 (6 bases). This CDR3 contains 17 residues. CDR1 is LNHDA and CDR2 is SQIVND in the germline V gene (reference sequence). V lost 1 base and J lost 1, with 16 bases in between. CDR3 bases: TGTGCCAGTAGTATAGTAGGCCAAACGACAGGGAACACTGAAGCTTTCTTT. This translates into CASSIVGQTTGNTEAFF.

The chain joins TRBV12-3 or TRBV12-4 to TRBJ2-7; the match to TRBD1 covers 9 bases. Trimming took 5 bases from V and 2 from J; bases not matched to a gene: 4. CDR3 length equals 14 residues. CDR3 amino acids: CASSLRDRAYEQYF. The CDR3 nucleotides read TGTGCCAGCAGTCTCCGGGACAGGGCCTACGAGCAGTACTTC.

The count of this clonotype is one. This chain connects TRBV7-9 to TRBJ1-2, with D possibly TRBD1 on 6 matching bases. Germline V CDR1 and CDR2: SEHNR, FQNEAQ (reference sequence). Trimming shortened V by 5 bases and J by 8 bases, and 12 bases separated the two germline ends. CDR3 length: 12 residues. CDR3 amino acids: CASSTNRAGYTF. The CDR3 region has the DNA TGTGCCAGCAGCACCAACAGGGCGGGCTACACCTTC. The variable domain in full, with the rest retrieved from reference TRBV7-9 and TRBJ1-2, is DTGVSQNPRHKITKRGQNVTFRCDPISEHNRLYWYRQTLGQGPEFLTYFQNEAQLEKSRLLSDRFSAERPKGSFSTLEIQRTEQGDSAMYLCASSTNRAGYTFGSGTRLTVV.

This clonotype appeared once. The chain employs TRBV12-5 and TRBJ2-1, with 11 bases lining up with TRBD2. Losses at the gene ends were 5 bases for V and 10 bases for J; bases not matched to a gene: 7. From germline, CDR1 is LGHNT and CDR2 FRNRAP. The CDR3 totals 14 residues. The CDR3 region has the DNA TGTGCTAGTGGTCTTCCGGGACTAGCGGACGAGCAGTTCTTC. It specifies CASGLPGLADEQFF.

This rearrangement joins TRBV4-2 to TRBJ2-5, with 7 bases aligning to TRBD2. The CDR3 is 14 residues long. Germline CDR1 reads LGHNA; CDR2 reads YNFKEQ. The V and J ends lost 3 bases and 5 bases, in that order; junction bases with no gene match: 6. Here the CDR3 DNA reads TGTGCCAGCAGCCACCACACTAGCGACGAGACCCAGTACTTC. It specifies CASSHHTSDETQYF.

The V and J genes are TRBV10-3 and TRBJ2-3; possibly TRBD1 or TRBD2 for D (5 bases each). From germline, CDR1 is ENHRY and CDR2 SYGVKD. Trimming took off 8 bases at V and 4 bases at J, with 16 bases between the two ends. CDR3 length: 14 residues. DNA of the CDR3: TGTGCCATCCCGGGTCCGGGGCCCTCAGATACGCAGTATTTT. Amino acids: CAIPGPGPSDTQYF.

The CDR3 loop is CASSLGPQGGGWTQYF. The CDR3 DNA is TGTGCCAGCAGTTTAGGTCCTCAAGGGGGGGGATGGACCCAGTACTTC. This chain uses TRBV28 with TRBJ2-5; the D gene is possibly TRBD2 (7 bases). The V gene's germline CDR1 is MDHEN and CDR2 SYDVKM. The CDR3 runs to 16 residues. V was clipped by 2 bases and J by 7 bases, with 20 bases between them.

This clonotype showed up many times. The V gene is TRBV6-2 or TRBV6-3, the J gene TRBJ2-1; possibly TRBD1 for D (5 bases). This CDR3 region has 12 residues. Trimming stripped 6 bases from V and 8 bases from J, with 11 bases between. CDR1 is MNHEY, CDR2 SVGEGT, per germline. The CDR3 protein is CASRGRADEQFF. The CDR3 DNA sequence: TGTGCCAGCAGAGGCAGGGCCGATGAGCAGTTCTTC.

This sequence joins TRBV20-1 and TRBJ2-1; 11 bases fit TRBD2. This CDR3 contains 11 residues. Germline assignment: CDR1 DFQATT and CDR2 SNEGSKA (reference sequence). The CDR3 loop is CSQTSGVEQFF. In nucleotides, the CDR3 is TGCAGCCAGACTAGCGGGGTTGAGCAGTTCTTC.

This chain uses TRBV7-3 with TRBJ2-3, with D hard to call. With 5 bases removed from V and 0 bases from J, the gap between germline ends came to 12 bases. The CDR3 covers 15 residues. Germline assignment: CDR1 SGHTA and CDR2 FQGTGA. The CDR3 DNA reads as TGTGCCAGCAGCCCCTCGATTACTAGCACAGATACGCAGTATTTT. Translated, it gives CASSPSITSTDTQYF.

In this sample, this clonotype turned up a few times. This rearrangement joins TRBV10-1 to TRBJ1-1; D remains unclear. This CDR3 contains 13 residues. Trimming stripped 1 base from V and 0 bases from J, with 3 bases between. Germline lookup yields CDR1 WNHNN and CDR2 SYGVQD (reference sequence). CDR3 region: CASSEWVNTEAFF. CDR3 sequence (DNA): TGCGCCAGCAGTGAGTGGGTGAACACTGAAGCTTTCTTT.

This clonotype was recorded only once. A much larger clone lies one base from this, so it may be a read error. This chain joins TRBV7-4 and TRBJ2-1; TRBD2 matches 13 bases. CDR1 SGHVT and CDR2 SQSDAQ come from the germline V gene. The CDR3 is 15 residues long. CDR3 nucleotide sequence: TGTGCCAGCAGCACAAGACTAGCGGGGGGCCTTGAGCTGTTCTTC. This codes for CASSTRLAGGLELFF.

The table lists this clonotype with many counts. J is TRBJ2-7 and V is TRBV28; 14 positions agree with TRBD2. Germline CDR1 and CDR2: MDHEN and SYDVKM. This CDR3 contains 16 residues. The V and J ends lost 5 bases and 4 bases, in that order; junction bases with no gene match: 7. This CDR3 is CASSSLTSGGAYEQYV. CDR3 DNA: TGTGCCAGCAGTAGTTTGACTAGCGGGGGGGCTTACGAGCAGTACGTC.

This chain uses TRBV6-1 with TRBJ2-2; D is undetermined. Germline CDR1 is MNHNS and CDR2 is SASEGT. V lost 2 bases and J lost 4, with 5 bases in between. The CDR3 covers 13 residues. The CDR3: CASSEFSTGELFF. In DNA, the CDR3 is TGTGCCAGCAGTGAATTTTCCACCGGGGAGCTGTTTTTT.

This clonotype was counted many times. The chain uses TRBV25-1 and TRBJ1-2; D call uncertain. V lost 0 bases and J lost 7, with 6 bases in between. This CDR3 is 12 amino acids long. CDR1 is MGHDK, CDR2 SYGVNS, per germline. The CDR3 nucleotides are TGTGCCAGCAGTGAATACTCCGCTGGCTACACCTTC. Translated: CASSEYSAGYTF.

The sample holds a few counts of this clonotype. The genes are TRBV7-2 and TRBJ1-1, with a tentative D call TRBD1 (5 bases). Germline assignment: CDR1 SGHTA and CDR2 FQGNSA. V lost 4 bases to trimming and J lost 6 bases, with 12 bases between them. The length of the CDR3 is 13 residues. Here the CDR3 DNA reads TGTGCCAGCAGCTCGTTCGACAGTCCTGAAGCTTTCTTT. Amino acids: CASSSFDSPEAFF.